These 30 T cell receptor beta chains were sequenced from one sample in a study of shared clonotypes between healthy human individuals. Produced via immunoSEQ multiplex PCR; TCRdb's table is partial and in-frame only. This table has about 560,000 clones, around 81% appearing once. The sequenced sample consisted of PBMCs. These receptors were taken from a woman aged 40-49 years in good health. Some clones in this sample may be carry-over from other donors' samples.

This clone has more than one count but fewer than ten. The chain uses TRBV7-3 and TRBJ2-1, with D hard to call. In germline, CDR1 is SGHTA, CDR2 FQGTGA. The V gene lost 4 bases and the J gene lost 5 bases, with 12 bases spanning the gap. This CDR3 is built from 14 residues. This chain's CDR3 is CASSSPGGHNEQFF. CDR3 sequence (DNA): TGTGCCAGCAGCTCCCCCGGCGGACACAATGAGCAGTTCTTC.

V and J are TRBV30 and TRBJ2-3, with TRBD2 matching over 8 bases. Germline CDR1 and CDR2: GTSNPN and SVGIG (reference sequence). There are 12 residues in the CDR3. V trimming: 0 bases; J trimming: 10 bases; junction bases outside the gene matches: 3. The DNA of the CDR3 is TGTGCCTGGAGTGTTGCGGGGGGATCGCAGTATTTT. Translation: CAWSVAGGSQYF. The complete variable domain, with remaining parts taken from reference TRBV30 and TRBJ2-3, reads SQTIHQWPATLVQPVGSPLSLECTVEGTSNPNLYWYRQAAGRGLQLLFYSVGIGQISSEVPQNLSASRPQDRQFILSSKKLLLSDSGFYLCAWSVAGGSQYFGPGTRLTVL.

In its sample, this clone was seen once. The chain is built from TRBV6-6 and TRBJ1-3; 9 nucleotides align to TRBD1. This CDR3 has 14 residues. Germline CDR1 MNHNY, CDR2 SVGAGI (reference sequence). The trim removed 7 bases at V and 11 bases at J, leaving 12 bases unmatched. CDR3 nucleotides: TGTGCCAGCAATACAGGGGGCAGTCGGCTTTCCATATATTTT. Translating gives CASNTGGSRLSIYF.

The chain has TRBV5-1 and TRBJ1-5, with D hard to call. CDR3 length equals 14 residues. Germline loops: CDR1 SGHRS, CDR2 YFSETQ. V was pared by 4 bases and J by 2 bases, with 10 bases between. CDR3 nucleotides: TGCGCCAGCAGCCCGGACGGGGGCAATCAGCCCCAGCATTTT. It translates to CASSPDGGNQPQHF.

This clone was seen only once. The chain joins TRBV9 to TRBJ1-5, with D perhaps TRBD1 (6 bases). The CDR3 covers 17 residues. V lost 1 base and J lost 2, with 16 bases in between. CDR1 is SGDLS and CDR2 is YYNGEE in the germline V gene. CDR3 loop: CASSVIGGHGGNQPQHF. DNA of the CDR3: TGTGCCAGCAGCGTAATAGGGGGGCACGGAGGCAATCAGCCCCAGCATTTT.

V usage is TRBV28 and J usage is TRBJ2-2, with TRBD1 matching 9 bases. Looked up from germline, CDR1 is MDHEN and CDR2 is SYDVKM. The V gene end was trimmed by 6 bases and the J gene end by 8 bases; junction bases not matched to a gene: 10. The CDR3 totals 15 residues. The CDR3 spells CASRGRDRVSGELFF. CDR3 DNA: TGTGCCAGCAGGGGACGGGACAGGGTTTCAGGGGAGCTGTTTTTT.

As for this clone: A junction end diverges from the germline sequence, so it may reflect a read error. Other DNA sequences in this sample translate to the same CDR3. V usage is TRBV28 and J usage is TRBJ2-7; TRBD1 might be the D (6 bases). Germline assignment: CDR1 MDHEN and CDR2 SYDVKM. This CDR3 spans 13 amino acids. Here the CDR3 reads CACRGYGSYEQYF. CDR3 DNA: TGTGCCTGCAGGGGTTACGGCTCCTACGAGCAGTACTTC.

A note on this clone: A junction end diverges from the germline sequence, so it may reflect a read error. This chain links TRBV28 with TRBJ2-7; the match to TRBD1 covers 7 bases. The length of the CDR3 is 11 residues. Germline values: CDR1 MDHEN, CDR2 SYDVKM. The CDR3 loop reads CASSDHRGPNF. In nucleotides, the CDR3 is TGTGCCAGCAGTGACCACAGGGGTCCAAACTTC.

The gene calls are TRBV28 and TRBJ1-3; D remains unclear. From germline, CDR1 is MDHEN and CDR2 SYDVKM. The CDR3 is 13 residues long. V was shortened by 7 bases and J by 0 bases, with 7 bases between the two germline ends. CDR3 loop: CASTDGSGNTIYF. The CDR3 DNA reads TGTGCCAGCACCGACGGCTCTGGAAACACCATATATTTT.

The V and J genes are TRBV13 and TRBJ1-4; the match to TRBD1 covers 7 bases. This CDR3 spans 17 amino acids. The germline gives CDR1 PRHDT, CDR2 FYEKMQ (reference sequence). V gave up 5 bases and J gave up 0 bases; unmatched junction bases: 9. CDR3 region: CASSLSGTVSTNEKLFF. The CDR3 DNA reads TGTGCCAGCAGCCTTTCCGGGACAGTCTCAACTAATGAAAAACTGTTTTTT.

This chain joins TRBV7-8 and TRBJ2-7; TRBD2 is a possible D gene (5 bases). The CDR3 extends over 15 amino acids. The germline V gene encodes CDR1 SGHVS and CDR2 FQNEAQ. V dropped 5 bases and J dropped 6 bases, with 20 bases sitting between them. The CDR3 nucleotides are TGTGCCAGCAGCCCTCGGGTAGCGAGGGCGGGCGAGCAGTACTTC. Translation: CASSPRVARAGEQYF.

J is TRBJ2-1 and V is TRBV28; TRBD1 matches 12 bases. The germline V gene has CDR1 MDHEN and CDR2 SYDVKM. CDR3 length equals 15 residues. The V and J ends lost 3 bases and 6 bases, in that order; junction bases with no gene match: 3. This chain's CDR3 is CASSFQGQGANEQFF. As DNA, the CDR3 is TGTGCCAGCAGTTTTCAGGGACAGGGGGCCAATGAGCAGTTCTTC.

This clone was observed a single time. V and J are TRBV11-2 and TRBJ2-7; 11 nucleotides align to TRBD2. Germline CDR1 SGHAT, CDR2 FQNNGV. This CDR3 has 14 residues. V dropped 6 bases and J dropped 7; count of bases not matched to a gene: 8. CDR3 coding DNA: TGTGCCAGCAGGCTCCTAGCGGGAGGAGGGGAGCAGTACTTC. Translation gives CASRLLAGGGEQYF. Full variable domain (rest looked up from reference TRBV11-2 and TRBJ2-7): EAGVAQSPRYKIIEKRQSVAFWCNPISGHATLYWYQQILGQGPKLLIQFQNNGVVDDSQLPKDRFSAERLKGVDSTLKIQPAKLEDSAVYLCASRLLAGGGEQYFGPGTRLTVT.

On this clone: The same CDR3 can be traced to other DNA sequences in this sample. V is TRBV30 and J is TRBJ1-4; perhaps TRBD1 as D (6 bases). Trimming took off 8 bases at V and 6 bases at J, with 19 bases between the two ends. The CDR3 spans 14 residues. CDR1 is GTSNPN, CDR2 SVGIG, per germline (reference sequence). Written as DNA, the CDR3 is TGTGCCGTAACCCCAGGGGCTGTCGATGAAAAACTGTTTTTT. Its translation: CAVTPGAVDEKLFF.

The J gene is TRBJ2-5, the V gene TRBV19; 8 bases map to TRBD1. CDR1 is LNHDA and CDR2 is SQIVND in the germline V gene (reference sequence). The CDR3 contains 15 residues. V lost 5 bases, J lost 4 bases, and 9 bases stayed unmatched. CDR3 residues: CASSASTGTGETQYF. The CDR3 bases are TGTGCCAGTAGTGCCTCAACCGGGACAGGAGAGACCCAGTACTTC.

The chain carries TRBV15 and TRBJ2-5; 16 nucleotides align to TRBD2. The CDR3 contains 17 residues. Germline-derived CDR1 and CDR2 are LNHNV and YYDKDF (reference sequence). The J segment lost 5 bases and the V segment lost 3 bases, leaving 6 bases of the junction unmatched. The CDR3 DNA is TGTGCCACCAGCAGGGGACTAGCGGGAGGGCCGATTGAGACCCAGTACTTC. The encoded protein is CATSRGLAGGPIETQYF. Variable domain in full (rest from reference TRBV15 and TRBJ2-5): DAMVIQNPRYQVTQFGKPVTLSCSQTLNHNVMYWYQQKSSQAPKLLFHYYDKDFNNEADTPDNFQSRRPNTSFCFLDIRSPGLGDTAMYLCATSRGLAGGPIETQYFGPGTRLLVL.

A remark on this clone: Other nucleotide sequences in the sample specify the same CDR3. V and J are TRBV5-1 and TRBJ1-3, with TRBD1 as a possible D gene (6 bases). The CDR3 runs 14 residues. V lost 2 bases to trimming and J lost 0 bases, with 6 bases between them. CDR1 is SGHRS and CDR2 is YFSETQ in the germline V gene. The CDR3 nucleotides are TGCGCCAGCAGCTTACAGGGCTCTGGAAACACCATATATTTT. This encodes CASSLQGSGNTIYF.

The chain recombines TRBV7-9 with TRBJ2-2; D is uncertain. The V gene lost 2 bases and the J gene lost 0 bases, with 7 bases spanning the gap. Germline CDR1 SEHNR, CDR2 FQNEAQ (reference sequence). The CDR3 length is 15 residues. For the CDR3, the DNA is TGTGCCAGCAGCTTAAACAACGCGAACACCGGGGAGCTGTTTTTT. It translates to CASSLNNANTGELFF.

The chain is built from TRBV7-6 and TRBJ2-2; 10 nucleotides line up with TRBD2. Germline V gene data show CDR1 as SGHVS and CDR2 as FNYEAQ. J was trimmed by 6 bases and V by 8 bases; bases with no gene match: 6. The CDR3 is made up of 14 amino acids. CDR3 bases: TGTGCCAGCGGGAGCGGGAGGGCCTCCGGGGAGCTGTTTTTT. Amino acid sequence: CASGSGRASGELFF.

J is TRBJ2-1 and V is TRBV2; 7 bases agree with TRBD1. Per the germline V gene, CDR1 is SNHLY and CDR2 is FYNNEI. This CDR3 has 12 amino acids. The V and J ends lost 10 bases and 4 bases, in that order; junction bases with no gene match: 4. The CDR3: CATRDSYNEQFF. The CDR3 DNA sequence: TGTGCCACCCGGGACAGTTACAATGAGCAGTTCTTC.

This clone has just a few counts. The same CDR3 also results from other DNA sequences found in this sample. The V gene is TRBV18, the J gene TRBJ1-1, with 7 positions matching TRBD1. The CDR3 covers 17 residues. Trimming at V came to 1 base and at J to 0 bases, leaving 8 bases not matched to a gene. Looked up from germline, CDR1 is KGHSH and CDR2 is LQKENI. As DNA, the CDR3 is TGTGCCAGCTCACCACGGGACAGAGACAGTATGAACACTGAAGCTTTCTTT. Translating it yields CASSPRDRDSMNTEAFF.

The genes are TRBV19 and TRBJ1-5; D might be TRBD1 (5 bases). CDR1 and CDR2 (germline): LNHDA, SQIVND (reference sequence). The length of the CDR3 is 14 residues. The germline V and J ends were trimmed by 6 bases and 2 bases, with 11 bases remaining between them. The CDR3 loop is CASRQVGGNQPQHF. The CDR3 DNA reads TGTGCCAGTAGACAGGTTGGGGGCAATCAGCCCCAGCATTTT. The full variable domain, rest sourced from reference TRBV19 and TRBJ1-5, is DGGITQSPKYLFRKEGQNVTLSCEQNLNHDAMYWYRQDPGQGLRLIYYSQIVNDFQKGDIAEGYSVSREKKESFPLTVTSAQKNPTAFYLCASRQVGGNQPQHFGDGTRLSIL.

The chain combines TRBV30 with TRBJ1-1; TRBD1 is a possible D gene (5 bases). Between the trimmed V and J ends, which lost 1 base and 6 bases, there was a span of 15 bases. Germline CDR1 GTSNPN, CDR2 SVGIG (reference sequence). This CDR3 has 14 residues. The CDR3 nucleotides are TGTGCCTGGAGTGACCTCCGAAGGGGCCCTGAAGCTTTCTTT. Its protein product is CAWSDLRRGPEAFF. The full variable domain, with the rest looked up from reference TRBV30 and TRBJ1-1, is SQTIHQWPATLVQPVGSPLSLECTVEGTSNPNLYWYRQAAGRGLQLLFYSVGIGQISSEVPQNLSASRPQDRQFILSSKKLLLSDSGFYLCAWSDLRRGPEAFFGQGTRLTVV.

The chain has TRBV29-1 and TRBJ2-7; 7 bases are a match to TRBD2. Germline-derived CDR1 and CDR2 are SQVTM and ANQGSEA. J was trimmed by 2 bases and V by 4 bases; bases with no gene match: 5. There are 13 residues in the CDR3. This chain's CDR3 is CSVVPSGAYEQYF. The CDR3 coding sequence is TGCAGCGTTGTACCTAGCGGCGCCTACGAGCAGTACTTC.

Concerning this clone: This may be a read error: a much more frequent sequence differs by one nucleotide. The V gene is TRBV13, the J gene TRBJ1-4, with a tentative D call TRBD1 (6 bases). This CDR3 has 12 amino acids. The germline V gene encodes CDR1 PRHDT and CDR2 FYEKMQ (reference sequence). CDR3 region: CASSLLGGKLCF. The CDR3 bases are TGTGCCAGCAGCTTACTAGGGGGAAAACTGTGTTTT.

The genes are TRBV18 and TRBJ2-3; D might be TRBD1 (6 bases). The CDR3 loop spans 15 amino acids. Germline CDR1 KGHSH, CDR2 LQKENI. Trimming shortened V by 5 bases and J by 2 bases, and 14 bases separated the two germline ends. The CDR3 reads CASSSAPGATDTQYF. CDR3 in DNA: TGTGCCAGCTCATCCGCGCCAGGGGCCACAGATACGCAGTATTTT.

The V call is TRBV15, the J call TRBJ2-3; D not resolved. This CDR3 has 13 residues. V lost 0 bases and J 5 bases, leaving 6 bases between the germline ends. The germline gives CDR1 LNHNV, CDR2 YYDKDF (reference sequence). CDR3 sequence reads: CATSRDQGDTQYF. CDR3 in DNA: TGTGCCACCAGCAGAGATCAAGGAGATACGCAGTATTTT.

This clone has more than one count but fewer than ten. The V call is TRBV19, the J call TRBJ1-5, with TRBD1 matching 9 bases. The germline gives CDR1 LNHDA, CDR2 SQIVND (reference sequence). After removal of 2 bases from V and 1 base from J, the junction contained 9 bases not matched to a gene. The CDR3 extends over 18 amino acids. The CDR3 spells CASSIILVGTGSNQPQHF. The CDR3 nucleotides read TGTGCCAGTAGTATAATTTTGGTCGGGACAGGGAGCAATCAGCCCCAGCATTTT.

The chain combines TRBV7-2 with TRBJ1-1; no firm D call. Between the trimmed V and J ends, which lost 1 base and 1 base, there was a span of 10 bases. CDR1 SGHTA and CDR2 FQGNSA come from the germline V gene. CDR3 length: 15 residues. The CDR3 DNA reads TGTGCCAGCAGCTTAGAGGGTCGGAGGAACACTGAAGCTTTCTTT. Protein sequence: CASSLEGRRNTEAFF.

The chain joins TRBV2 to TRBJ2-7, with no clear D. V was cut by 6 bases and J by 0 bases, with 9 bases left in between. CDR1 is SNHLY and CDR2 is FYNNEI in the germline V gene. The CDR3 spans 13 residues. The CDR3 loop reads CASSAPSSYEQYF. CDR3 nucleotide sequence: TGTGCCAGCAGCGCCCCTAGCTCCTACGAGCAGTACTTC.